Following are 5 T cell receptor beta chains from one sample sequenced in a study of blood T cell repertoires in COVID-19. Profiled with immunoSEQ multiplex PCR; TCRdb holds only in-frame clones, not every one. The table lists roughly 98,000 clones, about 85% of them singletons. The source material was peripheral blood. The receptors come from a woman between 70 and 85 years old with active or convalescent COVID-19.

The chain's CDR3 is CASSRRTSGGPGTQYF. CDR3 nucleotides: TGTGCCAGCAGCCGCCGGACTAGCGGGGGGCCAGGGACCCAGTACTTC. The genes are TRBV13 and TRBJ2-5; 14 bases match TRBD2. The CDR3 runs 16 residues. The ends lost 5 bases at V and 7 bases at J; junction bases unmatched: 9. Germline V lookup: CDR1 PRHDT, CDR2 FYEKMQ (reference sequence).

J is TRBJ2-6 and V is TRBV6-2 or TRBV6-3, with TRBD1 identical over 7 bases. J lost 0 bases, V lost 5 bases, and 16 bases had no gene match. The CDR3 length is 20 residues. Germline V gives CDR1 MNHEY, CDR2 SVGEGT. The CDR3 region is CASSPRSPGQFLSGANVLTF. DNA of the CDR3: TGTGCCAGCAGTCCACGAAGCCCGGGACAGTTCCTCTCTGGGGCCAACGTCCTGACTTTC.

CDR3 coding DNA: TGTGCCAGCAGCCAAGAGGACAGGAATTCACCCCTCCACTTT. This codes for CASSQEDRNSPLHF. The chain is built from TRBV14 and TRBJ1-6; the match to TRBD1 covers 7 bases. CDR1 and CDR2 from the germline V gene are SGHDN and FVKESK. J gave up 7 bases and V 0 bases, and 0 bases lay outside the gene matches. This CDR3 region has 14 residues.

This clone was picked up one time. CDR3 DNA: TGTGCCAGCAGCTTGGGTGGCACGATGAACACTGAAGCTTTCTTT. It is translated as CASSLGGTMNTEAFF. The chain is built from TRBV5-4 and TRBJ1-1; D gene uncertain. Per the germline V gene, CDR1 is SGHNT and CDR2 is YYREEE (reference sequence). This CDR3 is 15 amino acids long. The V end lost 0 bases, the J end lost 0 bases, and 9 bases lay between the germline ends.

This clone was picked up one time. The V call is TRBV19, the J call TRBJ2-7, with no clear D. Per germline, CDR1 LNHDA and CDR2 SQIVND (reference sequence). This CDR3 has 13 residues. Deletions cut 1 base from V and 3 bases from J, with 7 bases between. CDR3 protein: CASSIGRFYEQYF. The CDR3 DNA is TGTGCCAGTAGTATAGGGCGGTTCTACGAGCAGTACTTC.